One sample yielded the 6 T cell receptor beta chains listed below, sequenced in a study of shared clonotypes between healthy human individuals. Assay used: immunoSEQ multiplex PCR; TCRdb lists only in-frame clones, some missing. The sample holds about 820,000 clones, 80% to 95% seen once. Terminally differentiated effector memory CD45RA+ cells were left out of the naive CD8 fraction, which was CD45RO-negative and positively selected for CCR7. The sequenced sample was naive CD8+ T cells sorted from blood. These receptors were obtained from a man in his thirties or forties in good health.

The chain recombines TRBV6-1 with TRBJ1-1; TRBD1 matches at 9 bases. The CDR3 spans 13 residues. Germline values: CDR1 MNHNS, CDR2 SASEGT. The ends lost 7 bases at V and 11 bases at J; junction bases unmatched: 11. In DNA, the CDR3 is TGTGCCAGCAAGCCCGGGACAGGGATCTTGGCTTTCTTT. This translates into CASKPGTGILAFF.

V is TRBV4-1 and J is TRBJ2-1; D not certain. This CDR3 spans 12 amino acids. Trimming took off 3 bases at V and 4 bases at J, with 4 bases between the two ends. Germline V gene lookup returns CDR1 MGHRA and CDR2 YSYEKL. CDR3 DNA sequence: TGCGCCAGCAGCCAGCGATACAATGAGCAGTTCTTC. Protein sequence: CASSQRYNEQFF.

The rearrangement uses TRBV19 and TRBJ2-7; TRBD1 matches 9 bases. With V trimmed by 3 bases and J by 2 bases, 2 bases remained unmatched. From germline, CDR1 is LNHDA and CDR2 SQIVND (reference sequence). The CDR3 loop spans 14 amino acids. The DNA of the CDR3 is TGTGCCAGTAGTATGGGGACAGGGCCCTACGAGCAGTACTTC. It translates to CASSMGTGPYEQYF.

The chain combines TRBV7-8 with TRBJ2-1, with D possibly matching TRBD2 (6 bases). CDR1 and CDR2 from the germline V gene are SGHVS and FQNEAQ. V dropped 5 bases and J dropped 4 bases, with 12 bases sitting between them. The CDR3 sequence is 14 residues long. The chain's CDR3 is CASSLGTLYNEQFF. CDR3 nucleotides: TGTGCCAGCAGCCTCGGGACTTTATACAATGAGCAGTTCTTC.

This clone was picked up one time. V usage is TRBV15 and J usage is TRBJ2-2; 10 nucleotides line up with TRBD1. Trimming at V came to 5 bases and at J to 7 bases, leaving 7 bases not matched to a gene. Germline V lookup: CDR1 LNHNV, CDR2 YYDKDF (reference sequence). The CDR3 is 15 residues long. CDR3 bases: TGTGCCACCAGCGGCGACAGGGGGCGTAGCGGGGAGCTGTTTTTT. This sequence encodes CATSGDRGRSGELFF.

The chain carries TRBV27 and TRBJ2-1, with D unclear. From germline, CDR1 is MNHEY and CDR2 SMNVEV (reference sequence). With 4 bases removed from V and 4 bases from J, the gap between germline ends came to 8 bases. The CDR3 sequence is 13 residues long. The CDR3 region is CASSSFLYNEQFF. CDR3 DNA sequence: TGTGCCAGCAGTTCATTCTTATACAATGAGCAGTTCTTC.